Following are 7 T cell receptor beta chains from one sample sequenced in a study of shared clonotypes between healthy human individuals. Sequenced by immunoSEQ multiplex PCR; TCRdb stores in-frame clones only, minus some. The sample records 470,000 or so clones, more than 65% being singletons. Sequencing input: PBMCs. The receptors were gathered from a woman aged 35 to 49 in good health. Some clones in this sample may be carry-over from other donors' samples.

The chain is built from TRBV5-8 and TRBJ2-1; D not certain. This CDR3 spans 13 amino acids. The ends were cut back, 4 bases at V and 10 bases at J, with 15 bases in the middle. CDR1 is SGHTS and CDR2 is YDEGEE in the germline V gene. CDR3 amino acids: CASSPRYRREQFF. The CDR3 nucleotides read TGTGCCAGCAGCCCCCGCTACCGACGCGAGCAGTTCTTC.

This clone was counted between two and nine times. The genes are TRBV7-9 and TRBJ2-3; 12 nucleotides agree with TRBD1. CDR1 SEHNR and CDR2 FQNEAQ come from the germline V gene (reference sequence). J was trimmed by 4 bases and V by 3 bases; bases with no gene match: 8. The CDR3 runs 17 residues. CDR3 protein: CASSFLRDRGQADTQYF. In DNA, the CDR3 is TGTGCCAGCAGCTTCCTGAGGGACAGGGGGCAAGCAGATACGCAGTATTTT. Full variable domain (remainder filled in from reference TRBV7-9 and TRBJ2-3): DTGVSQNPRHKITKRGQNVTFRCDPISEHNRLYWYRQTLGQGPEFLTYFQNEAQLEKSRLLSDRFSAERPKGSFSTLEIQRTEQGDSAMYLCASSFLRDRGQADTQYFGPGTRLTVL.

Written as DNA, the CDR3 is TGTGCCAGTAGTCCACAGGGGGCAACTAATGAAAAACTGTTTTTT. Its translation: CASSPQGATNEKLFF. The chain links TRBV19 to TRBJ1-4; 8 bases agree with TRBD1. After removal of 5 bases from V and 0 bases from J, the junction contained 2 bases not matched to a gene. Germline V gene data show CDR1 as LNHDA and CDR2 as SQIVND (reference sequence). The CDR3 length is 15 residues.

This clone was observed many times. Other DNA sequences in this specimen translate into the identical CDR3. V gene TRBV10-1 combines with J gene TRBJ2-1; D possibly corresponds to TRBD1 (6 bases). CDR1 WNHNN and CDR2 SYGVQD come from the germline V gene (reference sequence). V dropped 5 bases and J dropped 7 bases, with 18 bases sitting between them. CDR3 length: 15 amino acids. The CDR3 sequence: CASSLTGPRGNEQFF. DNA for the CDR3: TGCGCCAGCAGTCTGACAGGTCCCCGCGGGAATGAGCAGTTCTTC.

This clone was recorded a few times. The J gene is TRBJ1-1, the V gene TRBV21-1. TRBV21-1 has pseudogene status. The CDR3 extends over 14 amino acids. CDR3 in DNA: TGTGCCAGCAGATCGGAGGGGGTTGAGGGTGAAGCTTTCTTT. Translation gives CASRSEGVEGEAFF.

The chain combines TRBV25-1 with TRBJ2-7; D not certain. Per the germline V gene, CDR1 is MGHDK and CDR2 is SYGVNS. The V end lost 3 bases, the J end lost 0 bases, and 9 bases lay between the germline ends. The CDR3 is 14 amino acids. This chain's CDR3 is CASSDQWSSYEQYF. CDR3 coding DNA: TGTGCCAGCAGTGATCAGTGGTCCTCCTACGAGCAGTACTTC.

This clone showed up many times. V is TRBV15 and J is TRBJ2-5; TRBD2 might be the D (5 bases). There are 16 residues in the CDR3. V gave up 1 base and J gave up 4 bases, with 16 bases separating them. In germline, CDR1 is LNHNV, CDR2 YYDKDF (reference sequence). CDR3 DNA sequence: TGTGCCACCAGCAGAGCCCGATTACCTCGGGGAGAGACCCAGTACTTC. It translates to CATSRARLPRGETQYF. Complete variable domain (other parts from reference TRBV15 and TRBJ2-5): DAMVIQNPRYQVTQFGKPVTLSCSQTLNHNVMYWYQQKSSQAPKLLFHYYDKDFNNEADTPDNFQSRRPNTSFCFLDIRSPGLGDTAMYLCATSRARLPRGETQYFGPGTRLLVL.